A selection of T cell receptor beta chains follows, all from one sample in a study of Graves' ophthalmopathy and Graves' hyperthyroidism. MiXCR was run by TCRdb on the multiplex PCR reads, yielding one entry per CDR3 protein. The sample shows hundreds of thousands of distinct CDR3 sequences, around 42% of them seen only once. Material: peripheral blood. These receptors all come from an adult man with Graves' ophthalmopathy. Both conserved end residues are part of each CDR3. Each record gives: CDR3 DNA, CDR3 protein, D gene, V gene, clone size, J gene. The D gene is left open where the match is weak. Rows may omit the clone size; those that give it use once, few, many or a size class.

DNA: TGTGCCAGCAGCCGCGCCCTAGGGGCCACCGGGGAGCTGTTTTTT
CDR3: CASSRALGATGELFF
D: NA
V: TRBV11-2
size: NA
J: TRBJ2-2

DNA: TGTGCCAGCAGCGTAGCGATAGGACTAAATGAAAAACTGTTTTTT
CDR3: CASSVAIGLNEKLFF
D: NA
V: TRBV9
size: few
J: TRBJ1-4

DNA: TGTGCCATCAGCCCAGGGGAGAAGAACACTGAAGCTTTCTTT
CDR3: CAISPGEKNTEAFF
D: NA
V: TRBV10-3
size: many
J: TRBJ1-1

DNA: TGTGCCAGTAGTCCGCAGGGTTACGGCTACACCTTC
CDR3: CASSPQGYGYTF
D: NA
V: TRBV19
size: many
J: TRBJ1-2

DNA: TGTGCCAGCAGCTTAGCCACAACTAGCGGGAGCTCCTACGAGCAGTACTTC
CDR3: CASSLATTSGSSYEQYF
D: TRBD2
V: TRBV7-9
size: NA
J: TRBJ2-7

DNA: TGTGCCGGGGCTCGTGAGGACGAGTACAACTTC
CDR3: CAGAREDEYNF
D: NA
V: TRBV6-5
size: NA
J: TRBJ2-7

DNA: TGTGCCAGCAGCCAGGGACGGTTTAACACCGGGGAGCTGTTTTTT
CDR3: CASSQGRFNTGELFF
D: NA
V: TRBV3-1
size: NA
J: TRBJ2-2

DNA: TGCAGCGTCCGTCACCCGGGACAGGGGAGGTACGAGCAGTACTTC
CDR3: CSVRHPGQGRYEQYF
D: TRBD1
V: TRBV29-1
size: NA
J: TRBJ2-7

DNA: TGTGCCAGCAGTACCCAGAGAGATCAGCCCCAGCATTTT
CDR3: CASSTQRDQPQHF
D: NA
V: TRBV2
size: few
J: TRBJ1-5

DNA: TGTGCCAGCAGCTTAGGGCAGGGGGAAGGCGAGCAGTACTTC
CDR3: CASSLGQGEGEQYF
D: TRBD1
V: TRBV7-8
size: NA
J: TRBJ2-7

DNA: TGTGCCAGCAGCTTTACAGGGCTAGGCGAGCAGTACTTC
CDR3: CASSFTGLGEQYF
D: NA
V: TRBV7-9
size: few
J: TRBJ2-7

DNA: TGTGCCAGCAGTTACTTGGGGGGCGGAGGAGCGAGTGGCTACACCTTC
CDR3: CASSYLGGGGASGYTF
D: NA
V: TRBV10-3
size: NA
J: TRBJ1-2

DNA: TGCAGCGTAGCTGAGGGACAGAACTATGGCTACACCTTC
CDR3: CSVAEGQNYGYTF
D: TRBD1
V: TRBV29-1
size: once
J: TRBJ1-2

DNA: TGCAGTGCCGAGAATGGGGAAAGGGTGAACACTGAAGCTTTCTTT
CDR3: CSAENGERVNTEAFF
D: NA
V: TRBV20-1
size: few
J: TRBJ1-1

DNA: TGTGCCAGCAGTTACGAACAGGGGGCTGATGGCTACACCTTC
CDR3: CASSYEQGADGYTF
D: TRBD1
V: TRBV6-5
size: NA
J: TRBJ1-2

DNA: TGCGCCAGCAGTGACGGACTAGCGGGACCGAACGAGCAGTACTTC
CDR3: CASSDGLAGPNEQYF
D: TRBD2
V: TRBV10-1
size: many
J: TRBJ2-7

DNA: TGTGCCAGCAGCTTAAACAGGGACAATCAGCCCCAGCATTTT
CDR3: CASSLNRDNQPQHF
D: NA
V: TRBV9
size: NA
J: TRBJ1-5

DNA: TGCGCCAGCAGTTCCGGGACAGGTCCCGGGGAGCTGTTTTTT
CDR3: CASSSGTGPGELFF
D: TRBD1
V: TRBV5-1
size: NA
J: TRBJ2-2

DNA: TGTGCCAGCAGACCTCTAGACAGGAAATCTGGAAACACCATATATTTT
CDR3: CASRPLDRKSGNTIYF
D: NA
V: TRBV12-3/TRBV12-4
size: NA
J: TRBJ1-3

DNA: TGTGCCAGCTACAGGGACTCTGGGACCAACGTCCTGACTTTC
CDR3: CASYRDSGTNVLTF
D: NA
V: TRBV2
size: NA
J: TRBJ2-6

DNA: TGTGCCAGCAGCCAGAGGACAGGACGAGGTGGCTACACCTTC
CDR3: CASSQRTGRGGYTF
D: TRBD1
V: TRBV3-1
size: few
J: TRBJ1-2

DNA: TGCAGCGTTGGAGGACAGACAAGGAACACTGAAGCTTTCTTT
CDR3: CSVGGQTRNTEAFF
D: NA
V: TRBV29-1
size: NA
J: TRBJ1-1

DNA: TGTGCCAGCAGCCAAGATGGAACCGCGAACACCGGGGAGCTGTTTTTT
CDR3: CASSQDGTANTGELFF
D: NA
V: TRBV4-2
size: once
J: TRBJ2-2

DNA: TGCGCGGGGGGGCCAGCATACGAGCAGTACTTC
CDR3: CAGGPAYEQYF
D: TRBD2
V: TRBV20-1
size: few
J: TRBJ2-7

DNA: TGTGCCACTGGGGGAGGAGAGACCCAGTACTTC
CDR3: CATGGGETQYF
D: NA
V: TRBV7-2
size: once
J: TRBJ2-5

DNA: TGTGCCAGCAGTTTCGCAGGGGGAGGAAACACCATATATTTT
CDR3: CASSFAGGGNTIYF
D: TRBD1
V: TRBV6-5
size: NA
J: TRBJ1-3

DNA: TGTGCCAGCAGCGGACGGTGGTCCGGTTACACTGAAGCTTTCTTT
CDR3: CASSGRWSGYTEAFF
D: NA
V: TRBV5-6
size: once
J: TRBJ1-1

DNA: TGCGCCAGCAGCTTGGATGGATTCTCCTACGAGCAGTACTTC
CDR3: CASSLDGFSYEQYF
D: NA
V: TRBV5-1
size: NA
J: TRBJ2-7

DNA: TGTGCCAGCAGTTTCCGGGGAACGAACACTGAAGCTTTCTTT
CDR3: CASSFRGTNTEAFF
D: NA
V: TRBV12-3/TRBV12-4
size: NA
J: TRBJ1-1

DNA: TGTGCCAGCAGCTTACCCTCGAGCCCTTATCGAGAAAAACTGTTTTTT
CDR3: CASSLPSSPYREKLFF
D: NA
V: TRBV7-2
size: NA
J: TRBJ1-4

DNA: TGTGCCACCAATACTTCAGCGCGAAACGAGCAGTACTTC
CDR3: CATNTSARNEQYF
D: NA
V: TRBV24-1
size: few
J: TRBJ2-7

DNA: TGCAGTGCCTCAACAGGGGCTATGAACACTGAAGCTTTCTTT
CDR3: CSASTGAMNTEAFF
D: TRBD1
V: TRBV20-1
size: NA
J: TRBJ1-1

DNA: TGTGCCAGCAGCTTACGAAGGGAGAACGAGCAGTACTTC
CDR3: CASSLRRENEQYF
D: NA
V: TRBV7-9
size: NA
J: TRBJ2-7

DNA: TGTGCCAGCAGTCCCGGGAGGGCAAATTTTGAGCAGTTCTTC
CDR3: CASSPGRANFEQFF
D: TRBD2
V: TRBV2
size: few
J: TRBJ2-1

DNA: TGCAGTGCTTACAGGCCCGAGGGGTCCTACGAGCAGTACTTC
CDR3: CSAYRPEGSYEQYF
D: NA
V: TRBV20-1
size: NA
J: TRBJ2-7

DNA: TGTGCCAGCAGTGATGATAGGACTCCTACCTACGAGCAGTACTTC
CDR3: CASSDDRTPTYEQYF
D: NA
V: TRBV2
size: NA
J: TRBJ2-7

DNA: TGTGCCAGCACAGGAAGTAGCAATCAGCCCCAGCATTTT
CDR3: CASTGSSNQPQHF
D: NA
V: TRBV6-1
size: few
J: TRBJ1-5

DNA: TGTGCCACCAGTAGCGGGGCTAACGCTGAAGCTTTCTTT
CDR3: CATSSGANAEAFF
D: NA
V: TRBV24-1
size: NA
J: TRBJ1-1

DNA: TGTGCCAGCACCCCCGGGACAACGAAGGCCTTCTTT
CDR3: CASTPGTTKAFF
D: NA
V: TRBV28
size: NA
J: TRBJ1-1

DNA: TGTGCCAGCAGCAGGACAGGGCCTGGAAACACCATATATTTT
CDR3: CASSRTGPGNTIYF
D: TRBD1
V: TRBV13
size: NA
J: TRBJ1-3

DNA: TGTGCCATCAGTCCTCCTCGCGGGACCCCGAACACCGGGGAGCTGTTTTTT
CDR3: CAISPPRGTPNTGELFF
D: NA
V: TRBV10-3
size: NA
J: TRBJ2-2

DNA: TGTGCCAGCAGCGTAGGTCCAGCTGACTATGGCTACACCTTC
CDR3: CASSVGPADYGYTF
D: NA
V: TRBV9
size: NA
J: TRBJ1-2

DNA: TGCAGCGTTCTTGGCTGGAGCCACAGATCCTATAGCACAGATACGCAGTATTTT
CDR3: CSVLGWSHRSYSTDTQYF
D: NA
V: TRBV29-1
size: few
J: TRBJ2-3

DNA: TGTGCCAGCAGTGTAGGGGCCGAAAAACTGTTTTTT
CDR3: CASSVGAEKLFF
D: NA
V: TRBV2
size: NA
J: TRBJ1-4

DNA: TGTGCCACCAGTGCCCGCGTAGATCGGCAGTATTTT
CDR3: CATSARVDRQYF
D: NA
V: TRBV24-1
size: NA
J: TRBJ2-3

DNA: TGCAGTGCTAGTAGACAGAGGGGAGAGACCCAGTACTTC
CDR3: CSASRQRGETQYF
D: NA
V: TRBV20-1
size: NA
J: TRBJ2-5

DNA: TGTGCCAGCAGCCCGCCGGGAGGCTACGAGCAGTACTTC
CDR3: CASSPPGGYEQYF
D: TRBD2
V: TRBV7-9
size: NA
J: TRBJ2-7

DNA: TGCAGTGCTCGAACCACAGGGGGCCCCCAGCATTTT
CDR3: CSARTTGGPQHF
D: TRBD1
V: TRBV20-1
size: NA
J: TRBJ1-5

DNA: TGCAGCGTTGTGAGGACAGGGGGTTGGTATGGCTACACCTTC
CDR3: CSVVRTGGWYGYTF
D: TRBD1
V: TRBV29-1
size: NA
J: TRBJ1-2